The present T cell receptor beta chain was sequenced within a study of T cell clonality in common variable immunodeficiency. Study-level findings and limits: In common variable immunodeficiency, TCR beta chains reportedly carried fewer deletions and N-nucleotide insertions. CVID subjects shared fewer TCRbeta clones than healthy controls did.

Sequencing was performed with immunoSEQ multiplex PCR; in TCRdb, only in-frame clones are kept and a portion is missing. The sample shows more than 20,000 clones, no singletons; the ten largest hold around 2.5%. This clone was seen ten or more times. Its target is unknown. Read sequence stops 3 residues before the CDR3 end, and the germline J gene provides the missing end. J was trimmed by 4 bases and V by 3 bases; bases with no gene match: 4. The CDR3 length is 15 residues. Germline-derived CDR1 and CDR2 are MNHEY and SVGEGT. The chain carries TRBV6-2 or TRBV6-3 and TRBJ2-1, with 9 nucleotides matching TRBD1. This clonotype originated in a human donor with common variable immunodeficiency. Sequencing was carried out using peripheral blood mononuclear cells. The CDR3 DNA, read in part, is TGTGCCAGCAGTTATCCCGGGACAGGGTACAATGAG. As protein: CASSYPGTGYNE. The whole CDR3 region reads CASSYPGTGYNEQFF.